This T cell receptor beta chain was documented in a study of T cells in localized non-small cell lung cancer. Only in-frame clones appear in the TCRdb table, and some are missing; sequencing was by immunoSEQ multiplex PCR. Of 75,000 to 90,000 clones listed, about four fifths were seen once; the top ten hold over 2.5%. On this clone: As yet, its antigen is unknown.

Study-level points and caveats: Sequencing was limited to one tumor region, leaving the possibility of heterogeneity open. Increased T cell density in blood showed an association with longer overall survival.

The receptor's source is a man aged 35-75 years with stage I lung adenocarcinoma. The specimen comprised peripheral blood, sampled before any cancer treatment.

The CDR3 nucleotides are TGTGCCAGCAGTGCTACTGGGAATCAGCCCCAGCATTTT. Translated: CASSATGNQPQHF. The genes are TRBV7-9 and TRBJ1-5; no clear D. From germline, CDR1 is SEHNR and CDR2 FQNEAQ (reference sequence). The CDR3 is made up of 13 amino acids. Trimming removed 6 bases from V and 4 bases from J, with 10 bases in between.